This T cell receptor beta chain was captured in a study of shared clonotypes between healthy human individuals. Assay: immunoSEQ multiplex PCR; the TCRdb copy retains only in-frame clones and omits some. In the table there are 2 million to 2.5 million clones, approximately 90% of which are singletons. HIV-negative, healthy adults without recent acute infections or vaccinations were the donors. Caucasian adults residing in Nashville, Tennessee made up all the donors. This CDR3 has 14 amino acids. Germline-derived CDR1 and CDR2 are SNHLY and FYNNEI. The ends were cut back, 8 bases at V and 6 bases at J, with 20 bases in the middle. Details on this clone: The antigen is not known.

Study results and limitations: Among non-shared clonotypes, generation probabilities were lower than among those shared by all four donors.

The TCR comes from a man aged 18 to 29 in good health. Some clones in this sample may be carry-over from other donors' samples. J is TRBJ2-7 and V is TRBV2; D remains unclear. Sequenced input: naive CD4+ T cells from PBMCs. Subset reported: CD45RA+ positively selected. This chain's CDR3 is CASGPAAWDSEQYF. The CDR3 DNA reads TGTGCCAGCGGACCCGCGGCGTGGGATTCCGAGCAGTACTTC.